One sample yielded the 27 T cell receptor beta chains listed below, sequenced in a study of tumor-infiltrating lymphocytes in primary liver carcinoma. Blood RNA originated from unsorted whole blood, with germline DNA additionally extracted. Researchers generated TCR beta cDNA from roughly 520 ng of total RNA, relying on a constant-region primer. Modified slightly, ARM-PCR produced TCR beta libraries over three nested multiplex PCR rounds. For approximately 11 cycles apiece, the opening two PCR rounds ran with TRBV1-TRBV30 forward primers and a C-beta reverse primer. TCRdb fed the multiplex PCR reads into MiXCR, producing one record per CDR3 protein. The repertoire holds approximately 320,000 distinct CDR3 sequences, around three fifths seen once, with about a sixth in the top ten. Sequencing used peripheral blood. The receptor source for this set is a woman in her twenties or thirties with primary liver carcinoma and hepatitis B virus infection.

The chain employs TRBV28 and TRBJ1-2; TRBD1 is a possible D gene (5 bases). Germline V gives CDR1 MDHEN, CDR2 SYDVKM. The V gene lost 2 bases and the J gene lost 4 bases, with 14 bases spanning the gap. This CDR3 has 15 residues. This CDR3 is CASSLEGAGTYGYTF. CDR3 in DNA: TGTGCCAGCAGTTTAGAAGGGGCTGGTACCTATGGCTACACCTTC.

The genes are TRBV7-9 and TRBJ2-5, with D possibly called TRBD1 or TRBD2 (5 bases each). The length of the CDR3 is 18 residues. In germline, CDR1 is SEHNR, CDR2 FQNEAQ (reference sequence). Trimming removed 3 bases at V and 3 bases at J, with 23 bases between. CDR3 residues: CASSFPPGRKTAKETQYF. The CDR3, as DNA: TGTGCCAGCAGCTTCCCCCCGGGACGCAAAACGGCGAAAGAGACCCAGTACTTC.

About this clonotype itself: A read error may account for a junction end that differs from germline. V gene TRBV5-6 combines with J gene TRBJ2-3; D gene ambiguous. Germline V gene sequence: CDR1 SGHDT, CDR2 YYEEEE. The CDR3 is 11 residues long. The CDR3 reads CAISLGDTQYF. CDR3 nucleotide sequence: TGTGCCATCAGCTTGGGAGATACGCAGTATTTT.

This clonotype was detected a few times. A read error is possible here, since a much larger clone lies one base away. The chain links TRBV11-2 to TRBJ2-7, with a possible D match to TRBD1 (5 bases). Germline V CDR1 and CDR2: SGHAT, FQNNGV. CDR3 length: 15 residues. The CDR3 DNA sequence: TGTCCCAGCAGCTCGAGACACCAGGGCACCCACGAGCAGTACTTC. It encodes CPSSSRHQGTHEQYF.

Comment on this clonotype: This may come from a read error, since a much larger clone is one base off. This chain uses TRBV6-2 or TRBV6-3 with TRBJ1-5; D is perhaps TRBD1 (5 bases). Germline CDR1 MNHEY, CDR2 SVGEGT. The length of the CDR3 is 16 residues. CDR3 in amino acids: CASTDRRGAGNQSQHF. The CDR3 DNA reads TGTGCCAGCACGGATCGAAGGGGTGCGGGCAATCAGTCCCAGCATTTT.

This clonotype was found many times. CDR3 sequence reads: CASTKGVGLYEQYF. The CDR3 DNA reads TGTGCCAGCACCAAGGGGGTGGGACTCTACGAGCAGTACTTC. The V call is TRBV6-5, the J call TRBJ2-7, with D perhaps being TRBD1 or TRBD2 (6 bases each). The germline CDR1 and CDR2 sequences are MNHEY and SVGAGI. There are 14 residues in the CDR3. V lost 7 bases, J lost 3 bases, and 16 bases lay in between.

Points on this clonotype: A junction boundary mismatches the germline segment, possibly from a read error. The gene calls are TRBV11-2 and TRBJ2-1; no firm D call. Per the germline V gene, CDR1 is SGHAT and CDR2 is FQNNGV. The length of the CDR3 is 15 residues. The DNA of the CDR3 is TGTGCCTGCAGCTTGAAGGTTGGTCGGCACAATGAGCAGTTCTTC. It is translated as CACSLKVGRHNEQFF.

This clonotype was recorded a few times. The CDR3 coding sequence is TGTGCCAGCAGCTTCGGGTTGGAGACCCAGTACTTC. It codes for CASSFGLETQYF. The gene calls are TRBV7-8 and TRBJ2-5, with no clear D. Germline loops: CDR1 SGHVS, CDR2 FQNEAQ. This CDR3 spans 12 amino acids. V dropped 3 bases and J dropped 5 bases, with 7 bases sitting between them. Full variable domain (remainder filled in from reference TRBV7-8 and TRBJ2-5): GAGVSQSPRYKVAKRGQDVALRCDPISGHVSLFWYQQALGQGPEFLTYFQNEAQLDKSGLPSDRFFAERPEGSVSTLKIQRTQQEDSAVYLCASSFGLETQYFGPGTRLLVL.

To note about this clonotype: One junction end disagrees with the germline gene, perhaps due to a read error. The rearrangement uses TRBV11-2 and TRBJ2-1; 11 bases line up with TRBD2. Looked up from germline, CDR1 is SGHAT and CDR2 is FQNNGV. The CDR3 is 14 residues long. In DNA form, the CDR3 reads TGTGCCAGCACCATAGCGGGAGGGTACAATGAGCAGCCCTTC. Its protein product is CASTIAGGYNEQPF.

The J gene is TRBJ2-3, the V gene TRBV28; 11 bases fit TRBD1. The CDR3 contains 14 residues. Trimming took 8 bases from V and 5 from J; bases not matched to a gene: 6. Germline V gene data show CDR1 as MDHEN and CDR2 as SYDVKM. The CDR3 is CASCGTGGRDTQYF. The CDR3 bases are TGTGCCAGCTGCGGGACAGGGGGTAGAGATACGCAGTATTTT.

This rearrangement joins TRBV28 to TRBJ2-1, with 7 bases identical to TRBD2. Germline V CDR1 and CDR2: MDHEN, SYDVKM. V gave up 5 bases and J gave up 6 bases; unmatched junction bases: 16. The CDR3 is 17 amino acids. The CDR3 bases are TGTGCCAGCAGTGAGTTTATAGGGGACTACGTCCGCAATGAGCAGTTCTTC. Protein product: CASSEFIGDYVRNEQFF. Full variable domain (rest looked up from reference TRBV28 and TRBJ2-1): DVKVTQSSRYLVKRTGEKVFLECVQDMDHENMFWYRQDPGLGLRLIYFSYDVKMKEKGDIPEGYSVSREKKERFSLILESASTNQTSMYLCASSEFIGDYVRNEQFFGPGTRLTVL.

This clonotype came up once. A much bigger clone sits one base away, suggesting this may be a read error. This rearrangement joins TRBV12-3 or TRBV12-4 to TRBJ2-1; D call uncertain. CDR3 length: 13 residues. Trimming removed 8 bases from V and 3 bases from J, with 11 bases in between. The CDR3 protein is CASGVLYYNEQFF. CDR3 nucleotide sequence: TGTGCCAGCGGTGTCCTCTACTACAATGAGCAGTTCTTC.

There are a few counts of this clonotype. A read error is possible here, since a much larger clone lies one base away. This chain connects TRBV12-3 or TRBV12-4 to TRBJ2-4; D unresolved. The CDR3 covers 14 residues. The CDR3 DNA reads TGTACCAGCAGTTTAACGGATGGCAAAAACATTCAGTACTTC. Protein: CTSSLTDGKNIQYF.

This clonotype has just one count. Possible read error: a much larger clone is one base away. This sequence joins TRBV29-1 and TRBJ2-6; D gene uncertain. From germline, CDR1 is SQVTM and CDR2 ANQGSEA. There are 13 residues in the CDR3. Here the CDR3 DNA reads TGCAGCGTAGAACCCTCTTGGGCCAACGTCCTGACTTTC. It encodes CSVEPSWANVLTF.

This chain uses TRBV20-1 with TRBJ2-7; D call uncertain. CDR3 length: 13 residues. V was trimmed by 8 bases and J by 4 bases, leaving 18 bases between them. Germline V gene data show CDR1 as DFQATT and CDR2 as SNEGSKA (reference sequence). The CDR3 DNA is TGCAGTTTACTCTTCCTTGGGATTTACGAGCAGTACTTC. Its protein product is CSLLFLGIYEQYF.

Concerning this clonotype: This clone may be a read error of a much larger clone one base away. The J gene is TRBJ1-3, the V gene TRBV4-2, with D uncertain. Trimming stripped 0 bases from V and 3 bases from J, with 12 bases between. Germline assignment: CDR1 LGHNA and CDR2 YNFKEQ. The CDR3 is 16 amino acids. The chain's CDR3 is CASSQEVSVDGNTIYF. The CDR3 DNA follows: TGTGCCAGCAGCCAAGAGGTGTCGGTCGATGGAAACACCATATATTTT.

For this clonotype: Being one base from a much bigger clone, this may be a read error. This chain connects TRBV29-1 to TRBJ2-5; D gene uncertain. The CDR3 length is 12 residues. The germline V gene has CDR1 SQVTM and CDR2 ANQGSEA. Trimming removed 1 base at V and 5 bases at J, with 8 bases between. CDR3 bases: TGCAGCGTTGAAGGTTCAGTGGAGACCCAGTACTTC. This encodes CSVEGSVETQYF.

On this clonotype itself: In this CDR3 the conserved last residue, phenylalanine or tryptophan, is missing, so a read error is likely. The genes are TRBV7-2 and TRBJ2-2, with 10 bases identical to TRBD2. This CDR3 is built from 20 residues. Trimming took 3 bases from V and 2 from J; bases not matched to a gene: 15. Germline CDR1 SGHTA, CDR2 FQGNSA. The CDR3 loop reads CASSFPRGTSEPHNTGELFY. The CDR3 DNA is TGTGCCAGCAGCTTCCCTCGGGGGACTAGCGAACCCCACAACACCGGGGAGCTGTTTTAT.

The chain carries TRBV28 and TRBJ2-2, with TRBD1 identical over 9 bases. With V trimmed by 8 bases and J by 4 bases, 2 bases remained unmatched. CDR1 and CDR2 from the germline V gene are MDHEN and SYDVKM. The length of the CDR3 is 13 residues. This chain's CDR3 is CASGTGITGELFF. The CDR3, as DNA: TGTGCCAGCGGGACAGGGATCACCGGGGAGCTGTTTTTT.

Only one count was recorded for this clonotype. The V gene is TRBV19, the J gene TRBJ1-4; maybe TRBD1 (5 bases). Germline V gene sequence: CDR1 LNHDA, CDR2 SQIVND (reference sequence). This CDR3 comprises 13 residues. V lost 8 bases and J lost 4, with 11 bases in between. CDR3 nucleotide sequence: TGTGCCAGTGGAGGGACGGGTAATGAAAAACTGTTTTTT. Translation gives CASGGTGNEKLFF.

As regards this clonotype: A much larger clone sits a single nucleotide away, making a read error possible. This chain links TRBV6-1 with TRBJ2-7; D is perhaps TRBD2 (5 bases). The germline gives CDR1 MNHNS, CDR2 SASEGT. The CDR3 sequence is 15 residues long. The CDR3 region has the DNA TGTGCCGGCAGTAGGGAACTACTAGGCGGGTACGAGCAGTACTTC. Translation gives CAGSRELLGGYEQYF.

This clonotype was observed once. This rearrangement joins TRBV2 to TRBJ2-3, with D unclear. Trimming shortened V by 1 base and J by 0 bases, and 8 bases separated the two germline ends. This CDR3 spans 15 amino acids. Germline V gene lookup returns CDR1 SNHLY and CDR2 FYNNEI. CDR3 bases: TGTGCCAGCAGTGAAGTAGCCAGGAGCACAGATACGCAGTATTTT. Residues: CASSEVARSTDTQYF.

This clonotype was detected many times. The CDR3 DNA follows: TGTGCCAGCTTCAAAGGGGGGGGTGGCTACACCTTC. It specifies CASFKGGGGYTF. The chain uses TRBV6-5 and TRBJ1-2, with D tentatively TRBD1 (6 bases). CDR3 size: 12 residues. Trimming pared 8 bases from V and 7 bases from J, leaving 14 bases between. CDR1 MNHEY and CDR2 SVGAGI come from the germline V gene.

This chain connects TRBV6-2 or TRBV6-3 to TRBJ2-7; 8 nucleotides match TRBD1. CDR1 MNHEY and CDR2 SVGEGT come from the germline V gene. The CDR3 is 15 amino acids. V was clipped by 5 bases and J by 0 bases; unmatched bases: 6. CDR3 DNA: TGTGCCAGCAGTGCAGGGGGCCTCAACTCCTACGAGCAGTACTTC. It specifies CASSAGGLNSYEQYF.

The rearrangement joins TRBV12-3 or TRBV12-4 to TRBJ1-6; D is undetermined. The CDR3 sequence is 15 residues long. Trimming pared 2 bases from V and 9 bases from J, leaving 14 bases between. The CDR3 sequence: CASSLIGASISPLHF. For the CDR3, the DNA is TGTGCCAGCAGTTTAATCGGAGCTTCAATTTCACCCCTCCACTTT.

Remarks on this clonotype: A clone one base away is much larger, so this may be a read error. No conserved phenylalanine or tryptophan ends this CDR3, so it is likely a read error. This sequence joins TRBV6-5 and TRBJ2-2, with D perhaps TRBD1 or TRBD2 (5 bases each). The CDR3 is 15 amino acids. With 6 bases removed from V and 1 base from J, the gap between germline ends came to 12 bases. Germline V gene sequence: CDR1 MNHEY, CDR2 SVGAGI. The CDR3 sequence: CASRPGTLNTGELFL. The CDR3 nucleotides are TGTGCCAGCAGGCCCGGGACCCTGAACACCGGGGAGCTGTTTCTT.

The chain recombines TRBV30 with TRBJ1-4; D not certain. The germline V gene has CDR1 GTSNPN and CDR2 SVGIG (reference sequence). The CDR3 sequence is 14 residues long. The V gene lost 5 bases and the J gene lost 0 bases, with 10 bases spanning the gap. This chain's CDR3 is CAWGKQSTNEKLFF. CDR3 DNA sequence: TGTGCCTGGGGCAAACAGTCAACTAATGAAAAACTGTTTTTT.